This record concerns one T cell receptor beta chain sequence. This sample was taken from a study of blood T cell repertoires in COVID-19. Looking at the study overall: Specimens from acute and convalescent COVID-19 originated in the United States, Italy and Spain. PBMCs, B-cell-depleted T cells, or T cells provided the cDNA or gDNA that made up the material.

In the study's own analysis: From reference gene primer amplification, estimates of nucleated cell counts were derived. Using immunoSEQ multiplex PCR, the repertoire was profiled, and TCRdb retains in-frame clones only, with some absent. D and trimming come from the DNA, and the V and J calls and clone size come from that table. The sample carries about 73,000 clones, around 77% recorded once. Patients from Seattle were sampled longitudinally, starting during active infection. Germline V CDR1 and CDR2: MDHEN, SYDVKM. The CDR3 sequence is 15 residues long. V lost 3 bases and J 4 bases, leaving 15 bases between the germline ends.

The chain links TRBV28 to TRBJ1-2; tentatively, D is TRBD1 (5 bases). Sequences were obtained from peripheral blood. The receptor was derived from an older man with COVID-19, enrolled during active disease. CDR3 nucleotide sequence: TGTGCCAGCAGTTTGGGGCAGGAGGGTCCCTATGGCTACACCTTC. This sequence encodes CASSLGQEGPYGYTF.